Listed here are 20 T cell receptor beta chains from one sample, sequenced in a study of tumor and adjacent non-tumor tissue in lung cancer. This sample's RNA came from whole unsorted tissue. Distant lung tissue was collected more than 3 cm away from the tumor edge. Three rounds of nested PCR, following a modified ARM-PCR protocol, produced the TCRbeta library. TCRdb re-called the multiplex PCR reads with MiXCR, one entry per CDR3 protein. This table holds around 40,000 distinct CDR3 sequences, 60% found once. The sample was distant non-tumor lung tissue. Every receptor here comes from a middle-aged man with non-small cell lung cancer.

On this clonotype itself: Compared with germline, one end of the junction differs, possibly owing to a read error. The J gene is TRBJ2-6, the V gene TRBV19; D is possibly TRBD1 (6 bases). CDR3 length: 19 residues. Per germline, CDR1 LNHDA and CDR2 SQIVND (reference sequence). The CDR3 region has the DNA TGTGCCAGCTTCTCCAGGTGGGGGCCCTTTTCGTCTGAGGCCAACGTCCTGACTTTC. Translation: CASFSRWGPFSSEANVLTF.

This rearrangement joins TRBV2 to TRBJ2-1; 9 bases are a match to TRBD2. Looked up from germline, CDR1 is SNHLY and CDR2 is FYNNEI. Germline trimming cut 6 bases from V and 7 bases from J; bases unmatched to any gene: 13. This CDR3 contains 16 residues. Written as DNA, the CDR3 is TGTGCCAGCAGCCTCCGACTAGCGGAGGGAACGAATGAGCAGTTCTTC. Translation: CASSLRLAEGTNEQFF.

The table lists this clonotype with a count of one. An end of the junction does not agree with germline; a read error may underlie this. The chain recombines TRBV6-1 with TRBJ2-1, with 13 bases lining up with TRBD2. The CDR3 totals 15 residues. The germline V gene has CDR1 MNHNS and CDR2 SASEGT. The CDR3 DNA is TGTGTCAGCAGCCCTTCGGGACTAGCGGGGAATGAGCAGTTTTTC. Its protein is CVSSPSGLAGNEQFF.

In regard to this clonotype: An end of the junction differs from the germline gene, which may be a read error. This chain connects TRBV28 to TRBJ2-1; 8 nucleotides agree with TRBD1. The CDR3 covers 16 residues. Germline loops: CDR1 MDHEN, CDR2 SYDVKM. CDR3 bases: TGTGCCAGCAATTTGTTCGGACAGGGAGACTACAATGAGCAGTCCTTC. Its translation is CASNLFGQGDYNEQSF.

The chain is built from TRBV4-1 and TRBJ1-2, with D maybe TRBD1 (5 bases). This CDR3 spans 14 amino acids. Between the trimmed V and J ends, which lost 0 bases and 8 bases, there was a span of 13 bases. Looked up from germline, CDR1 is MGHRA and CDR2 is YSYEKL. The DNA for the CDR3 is TGCGCCAGCAGCCAAGATACAGGAACTCAGGGCTACACCTTC. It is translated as CASSQDTGTQGYTF.

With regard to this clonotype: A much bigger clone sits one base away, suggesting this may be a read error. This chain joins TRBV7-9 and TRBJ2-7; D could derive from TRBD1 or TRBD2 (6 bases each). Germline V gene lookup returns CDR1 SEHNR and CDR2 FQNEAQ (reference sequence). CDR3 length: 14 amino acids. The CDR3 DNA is TGTGCCAGCAGCTCCGGGCAGGGGAGGTACGAGCGGTACTTC. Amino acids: CASSSGQGRYERYF. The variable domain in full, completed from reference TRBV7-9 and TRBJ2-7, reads DTGVSQNPRHKITKRGQNVTFRCDPISEHNRLYWYRQTLGQGPEFLTYFQNEAQLEKSRLLSDRFSAERPKGSFSTLEIQRTEQGDSAMYLCASSSGQGRYERYFGPGTRLTVT.

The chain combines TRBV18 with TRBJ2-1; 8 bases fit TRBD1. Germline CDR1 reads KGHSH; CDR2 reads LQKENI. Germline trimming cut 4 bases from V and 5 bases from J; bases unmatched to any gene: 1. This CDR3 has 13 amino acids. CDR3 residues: CASSRGQDNEQFF. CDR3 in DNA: TGTGCCAGCTCACGGGGACAGGACAATGAGCAGTTCTTC.

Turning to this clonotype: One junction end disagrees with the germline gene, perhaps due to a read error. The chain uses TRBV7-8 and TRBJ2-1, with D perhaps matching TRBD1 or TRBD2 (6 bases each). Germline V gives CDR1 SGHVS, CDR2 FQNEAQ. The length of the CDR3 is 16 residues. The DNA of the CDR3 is TGTGCCAGCAGCCCCGATGGCGGGGACACCTACAAAGAGCAGTTTTTC. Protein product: CASSPDGGDTYKEQFF.

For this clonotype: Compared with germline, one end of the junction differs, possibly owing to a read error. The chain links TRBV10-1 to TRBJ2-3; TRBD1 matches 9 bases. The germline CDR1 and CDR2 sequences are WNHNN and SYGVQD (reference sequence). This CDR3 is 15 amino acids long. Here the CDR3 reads CTSSYGTGLSDTKYF. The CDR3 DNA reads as TGCACCAGCAGTTATGGGACAGGGTTGTCAGATACAAAGTATTTT.

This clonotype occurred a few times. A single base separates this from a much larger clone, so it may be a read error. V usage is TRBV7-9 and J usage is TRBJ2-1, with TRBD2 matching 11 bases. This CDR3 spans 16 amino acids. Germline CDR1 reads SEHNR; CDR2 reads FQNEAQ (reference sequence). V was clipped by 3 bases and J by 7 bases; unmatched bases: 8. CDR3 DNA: TGTGCCAGCAGCTTCATAGCGGGAGGGCCTTTGAATGAGCAGTTCTTC. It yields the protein CASSFIAGGPLNEQFF.

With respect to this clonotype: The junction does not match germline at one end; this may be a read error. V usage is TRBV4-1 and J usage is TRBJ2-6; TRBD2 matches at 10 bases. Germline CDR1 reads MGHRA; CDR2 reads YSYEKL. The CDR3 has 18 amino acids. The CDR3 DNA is TGCGCCAGCACCCATGGACTAGCGGCGAGCTCTGGGGCCAACATCCTGACTTTC. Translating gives CASTHGLAASSGANILTF.

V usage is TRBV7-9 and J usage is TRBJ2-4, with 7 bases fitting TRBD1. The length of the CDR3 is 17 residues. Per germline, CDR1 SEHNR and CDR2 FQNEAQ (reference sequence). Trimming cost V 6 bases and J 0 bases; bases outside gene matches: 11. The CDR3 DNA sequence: TGTGCCAGCAGTCAGACAGGGTACAGCTCAGCCAAAAACATTCAGTACTTC. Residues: CASSQTGYSSAKNIQYF.

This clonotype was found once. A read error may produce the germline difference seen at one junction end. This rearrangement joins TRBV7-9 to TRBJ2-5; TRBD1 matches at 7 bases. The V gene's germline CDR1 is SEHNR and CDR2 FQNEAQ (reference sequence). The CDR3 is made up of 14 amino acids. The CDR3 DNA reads TGTGCCAGCAGCTTAAGGACAGGCGGCGAGACCCAGTTCTTT. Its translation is CASSLRTGGETQFF.

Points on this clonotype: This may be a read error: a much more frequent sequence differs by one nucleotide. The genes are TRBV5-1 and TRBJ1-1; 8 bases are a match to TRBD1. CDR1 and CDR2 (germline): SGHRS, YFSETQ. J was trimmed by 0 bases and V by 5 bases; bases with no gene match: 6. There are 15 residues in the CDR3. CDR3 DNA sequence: TGCGCCAGCAGTCCCCCGGGACAGGTGAACACTGAAGCTTTCTTT. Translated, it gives CASSPPGQVNTEAFF.

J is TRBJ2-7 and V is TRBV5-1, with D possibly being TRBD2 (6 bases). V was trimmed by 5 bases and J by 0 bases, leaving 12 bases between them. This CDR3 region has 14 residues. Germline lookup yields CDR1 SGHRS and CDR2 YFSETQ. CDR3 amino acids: CASRAAGSSYEQYF. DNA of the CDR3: TGCGCCAGCAGGGCGGCGGGGAGCTCCTACGAGCAGTACTTC.

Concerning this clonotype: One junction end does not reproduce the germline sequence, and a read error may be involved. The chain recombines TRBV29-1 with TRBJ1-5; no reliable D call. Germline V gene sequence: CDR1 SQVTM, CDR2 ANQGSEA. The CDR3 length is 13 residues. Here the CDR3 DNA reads TGCAGCGTTGGTGACATGAGCAACCAGCCCCAGCATTTT. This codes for CSVGDMSNQPQHF.

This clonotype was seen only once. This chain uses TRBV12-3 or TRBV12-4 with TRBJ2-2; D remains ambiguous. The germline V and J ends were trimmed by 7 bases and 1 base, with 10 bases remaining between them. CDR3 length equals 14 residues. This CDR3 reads CASNFQMNTGELFF. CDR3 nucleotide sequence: TGTGCCAGCAATTTTCAGATGAACACCGGGGAGCTGTTTTTT.

The CDR3, as DNA: TGTGCCTGCCATACTAACCGGGGACCTTTGAGCTCTGAAGCTTTCTTT. Translating gives CACHTNRGPLSSEAFF. The chain couples TRBV7-9 to TRBJ1-1; D is possibly TRBD1 (5 bases). From germline, CDR1 is SEHNR and CDR2 FQNEAQ (reference sequence). Deletions cut 11 bases from V and 6 bases from J, with 28 bases between. The CDR3 spans 16 residues.

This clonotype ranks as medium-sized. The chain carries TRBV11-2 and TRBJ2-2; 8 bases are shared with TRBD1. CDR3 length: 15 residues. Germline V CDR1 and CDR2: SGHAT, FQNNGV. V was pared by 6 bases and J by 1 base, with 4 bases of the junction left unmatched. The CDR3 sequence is CASRRDRQNTGELFF. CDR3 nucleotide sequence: TGTGCCAGCAGACGGGACAGGCAGAACACCGGGGAGCTGTTTTTT. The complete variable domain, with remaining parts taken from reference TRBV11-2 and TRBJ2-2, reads EAGVAQSPRYKIIEKRQSVAFWCNPISGHATLYWYQQILGQGPKLLIQFQNNGVVDDSQLPKDRFSAERLKGVDSTLKIQPAKLEDSAVYLCASRRDRQNTGELFFGEGSRLTVL.

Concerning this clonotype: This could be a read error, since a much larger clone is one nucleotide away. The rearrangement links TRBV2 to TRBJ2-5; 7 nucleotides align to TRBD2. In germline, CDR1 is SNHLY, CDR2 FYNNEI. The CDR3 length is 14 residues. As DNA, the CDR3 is TGTTCCAGCAGTGACTCGGGGGGAGGAGAGACCCAGTACTTC. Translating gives CSSSDSGGGETQYF.